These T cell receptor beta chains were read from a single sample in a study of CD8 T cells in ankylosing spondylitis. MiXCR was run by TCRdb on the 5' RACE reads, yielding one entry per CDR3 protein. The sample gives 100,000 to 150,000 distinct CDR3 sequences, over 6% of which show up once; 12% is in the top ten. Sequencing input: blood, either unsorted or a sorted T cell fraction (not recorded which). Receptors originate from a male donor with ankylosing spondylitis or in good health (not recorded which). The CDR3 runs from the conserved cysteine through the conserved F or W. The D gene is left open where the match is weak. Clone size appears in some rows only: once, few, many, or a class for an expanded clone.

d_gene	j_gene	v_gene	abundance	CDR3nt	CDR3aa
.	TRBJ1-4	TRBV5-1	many	TGCGCCAGCAGCTTGTTCGGGACTGAACTTAATGAAAAACTGTTTTTT	CASSLFGTELNEKLFF
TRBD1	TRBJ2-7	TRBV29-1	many	TGCAGCGTTGAAAGGACAGGCCCCTACGAGCAGTACTTC	CSVERTGPYEQYF
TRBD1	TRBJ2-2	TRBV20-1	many	TGCAGTGCTAGAATACAGGGGGCTTCAGGGGAGCTGTTTTTT	CSARIQGASGELFF
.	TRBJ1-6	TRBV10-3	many	TGTGCCACAGGGATTTCACCCCTCCACTTT	CATGISPLHF
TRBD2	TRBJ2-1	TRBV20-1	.	TGCTGTGCTAGCGCTAGCGGGGGCTACAGCTCCTACAATGAGCAGTTCTTC	CCASASGGYSSYNEQFF
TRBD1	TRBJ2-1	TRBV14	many	TGTGCCAGCAGCCAACGGACAGGGTATGAGCAGTTCTTC	CASSQRTGYEQFF
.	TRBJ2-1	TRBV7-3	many	TGTGCCAGCAGCTCCACCCCAGGGCCCTACAATGAGCAGTTCTTC	CASSSTPGPYNEQFF
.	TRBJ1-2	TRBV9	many	TGTGCCAGCAGCGTAGTATCCGGCGGCTACACCTTC	CASSVVSGGYTF
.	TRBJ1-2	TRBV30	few	TGTGCCTGGAGTGGACCAGTCGAGAGTAGCTACACCTTC	CAWSGPVESSYTF
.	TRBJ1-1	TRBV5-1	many	TGCGCCAGCAGCTTGGAGGGTGGCCTATTGAACACTGAAGCTTTCTTT	CASSLEGGLLNTEAFF
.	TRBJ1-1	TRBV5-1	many	TGCGCCAGCAGCTCCCGGACGGGTAACACTGAAGCTTTCTTT	CASSSRTGNTEAFF
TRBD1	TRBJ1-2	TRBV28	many	TGTGCAACCGGTTATCAGGGGGCAGTCTACACCTTC	CATGYQGAVYTF
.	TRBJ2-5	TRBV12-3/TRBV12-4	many	TGTGCCAGCAGTCTGGCCCAAGGAAAAGAGACCCAGTACTTC	CASSLAQGKETQYF
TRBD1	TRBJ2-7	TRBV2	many	TGCGCCGGCGCGACAGGGTACGAGCAGTACTTC	CAGATGYEQYF
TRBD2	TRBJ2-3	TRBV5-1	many	TGCGCCAGCAGCCCTGGGACTACTCAAGATACGCAGTATTTT	CASSPGTTQDTQYF
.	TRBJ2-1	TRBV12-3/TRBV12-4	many	TGTGCCAGCAGTGCGGGGCTGTCCTACAATGAGCAGTTCTTC	CASSAGLSYNEQFF
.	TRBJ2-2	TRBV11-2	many	TGTGCCAGCAGCTTAATGTGGTTGGGTAGTTCTGTTAGGAACACCGGGGAGCTGTTTTTT	CASSLMWLGSSVRNTGELFF
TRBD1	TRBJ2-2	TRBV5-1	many	TGCGCCAGCAGATACGGACAGGGTATACCCATGAACACCGGGGAGCTGTTTTTT	CASRYGQGIPMNTGELFF
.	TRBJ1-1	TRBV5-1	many	TGCGCCAGCAGCATGGGCCAAACACCGGGCCCGGTAGGAGCTTTCTTT	CASSMGQTPGPVGAFF
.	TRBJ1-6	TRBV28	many	TGTGCCAGCAGCCCCCCGGGGGCCATAAGGGATTCACCCCTCCACTTT	CASSPPGAIRDSPLHF
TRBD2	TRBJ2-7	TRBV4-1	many	TGCGCCAGCAGCTTTCGACCGGGACTAGAGGGCGAGCAGTACTTC	CASSFRPGLEGEQYF
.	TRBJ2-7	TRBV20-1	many	TGCAGTGTCGGCGGGCCCGGAGGGGAGCAGTACTTC	CSVGGPGGEQYF
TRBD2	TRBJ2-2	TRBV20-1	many	TGCAGTAGCCGGGGGAGGGGCACCGGGGAGCTGTTTTTT	CSSRGRGTGELFF
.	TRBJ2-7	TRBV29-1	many	TGCAGCGCTGGACAGACCTACGAGCAGTACTTC	CSAGQTYEQYF
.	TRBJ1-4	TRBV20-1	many	TGCAGTGCTAACAGGGTGAATGAAAAACTGTTTTTT	CSANRVNEKLFF
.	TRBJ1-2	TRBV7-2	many	TGTGCCAGCAGCTTAAGCCCCGGGTACTATGGCTACACCTTC	CASSLSPGYYGYTF
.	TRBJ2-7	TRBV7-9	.	TGTGCCAGCAGCTCCCTGCCTTACGAGCAGTACTTC	CASSSLPYEQYF
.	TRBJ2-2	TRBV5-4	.	TGTGCCAGCAGCTTGGGACATGGTGTGGAGCTGTTTTTT	CASSLGHGVELFF
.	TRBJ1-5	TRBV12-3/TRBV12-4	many	TGTGCCAGCAGTTTTCCACAGGGTAATCAGCCCCAGCATTTT	CASSFPQGNQPQHF
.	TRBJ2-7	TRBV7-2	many	TGTGCCAGCAGCGTGACAGTAAACTACGAGCAGTACTTC	CASSVTVNYEQYF
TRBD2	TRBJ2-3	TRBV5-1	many	TGCGCCAGCAGCTCCGGCTCTAGCGGGAGAGGAGATACGCAGTATTTT	CASSSGSSGRGDTQYF
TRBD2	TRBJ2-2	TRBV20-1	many	TGCAGTGCTAAAAGGACTAGCGGGGTCGCGAACACCGGGGAGCTGTTTTTT	CSAKRTSGVANTGELFF
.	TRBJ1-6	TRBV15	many	TGTGCCACCAGCATAGACCGCAAACCCCTCCACTTT	CATSIDRKPLHF
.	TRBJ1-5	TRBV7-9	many	TGTGCCAGCAGCCCCAGCGGGGGAGGGAGTCAGCCCCAGCATTTT	CASSPSGGGSQPQHF
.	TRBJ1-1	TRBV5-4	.	TGTGCCAGCACCATTTATGGCGTGAACACTGAAGCTTTCTTT	CASTIYGVNTEAFF
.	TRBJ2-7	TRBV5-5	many	TGTGCCAGCAGCTTAACAGGGACCGAGCAGTACTTC	CASSLTGTEQYF
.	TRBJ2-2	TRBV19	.	TGTGCCAGTAGTATAGTGGGGAGGAGCACCGGGGAGCTGTTTTTT	CASSIVGRSTGELFF
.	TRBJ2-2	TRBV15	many	TGTGCCACCAGCAGAGATTTAGGAGGTACCGGGGAGCTGTTTTTT	CATSRDLGGTGELFF
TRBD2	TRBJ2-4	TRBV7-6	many	TGTGCCAGCAGCGGGGGGGACAAAAACATTCAGTACTTC	CASSGGDKNIQYF
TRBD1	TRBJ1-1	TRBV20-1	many	TGCAGTGCTACACCCGTAGGGGGCAACACTGAAGCTTTCTTT	CSATPVGGNTEAFF
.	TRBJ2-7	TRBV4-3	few	TGCGCCAGCAGCCAAGACGTCTGGATCTCCTCCTCCTACGAGCAGTACTTC	CASSQDVWISSSYEQYF
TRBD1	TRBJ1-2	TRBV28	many	TGTGCCAGCAGCCCTAATACAGGGGTTTATGGCTACACCTTC	CASSPNTGVYGYTF
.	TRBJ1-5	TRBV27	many	TGTGCCAGCGCCAAACACAGGGATCAGCCCCAGCATTTT	CASAKHRDQPQHF
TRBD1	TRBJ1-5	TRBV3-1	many	TGTGCCAGCAGCTACAGACAGGGAGAGCAGCCCCAGCATTTT	CASSYRQGEQPQHF
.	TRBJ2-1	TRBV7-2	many	TGTGCCAGCAGCCCCGCCCGGGACGGTGAGCAGTTCTTC	CASSPARDGEQFF